This T cell receptor beta chain derives from a study of early T cells in non-severe SARS-CoV-2 infection. Study background: Bulk RNA from unsorted whole blood was sequenced; chains were unpaired.

The table lists this clonotype with a few counts. Each cDNA molecule carried a unique molecular identifier. TCRdb re-derived calls from the 5' RACE reads in MiXCR, one entry per CDR3 protein. The sample consists of roughly 93,000 distinct CDR3 sequences, 14% to 15% of them appearing once. Trimming stripped 2 bases from V and 5 bases from J, with 6 bases between. Germline CDR1 MNHNY, CDR2 SVGAGI (reference sequence). The CDR3 totals 12 residues. The TCR was taken from an adult who was a healthcare worker with PCR-confirmed SARS-CoV-2 infection or an uninfected control (not recorded which). Material for sequencing was whole blood. The genes are TRBV6-6 and TRBJ1-1, with D uncertain. CDR3 DNA: TGTGCCAGCAGTTACGGGGTGACTGAAGCTTTCTTT. It encodes CASSYGVTEAFF.